This entry features one T cell receptor (beta chain) sequence. Its specificity is not known. The sample originates from a study of post-analysis software for immune sequencing data. Study findings and constraints: Compared with controls, patients had more of about 5 TRBV segments, including TRBV5-6, TRBV5-1 and TRBV20-1.

The CDR3 runs to 15 residues. CDR1 and CDR2 from the germline V gene are SGHTA and FQGNSA. The trim removed 6 bases at V and 1 base at J, leaving 7 bases unmatched. Carried by the TCR beta cDNA libraries were unique molecular identifiers. From the PCR reads, TCRdb called clonotypes with MiXCR, one entry per CDR3 protein. The table has roughly 650,000 distinct CDR3 sequences, approximately 59% seen once. The chain combines TRBV7-2 with TRBJ2-7, with 9 bases lining up with TRBD2. Source material: blood. The sequence was obtained from a girl between 2 and 10 years old with multiple sclerosis. The CDR3 sequence: CASSPKTSGSYEQYF. The CDR3, as DNA: TGTGCCAGCAGTCCGAAAACTAGCGGGTCCTACGAGCAGTACTTC.